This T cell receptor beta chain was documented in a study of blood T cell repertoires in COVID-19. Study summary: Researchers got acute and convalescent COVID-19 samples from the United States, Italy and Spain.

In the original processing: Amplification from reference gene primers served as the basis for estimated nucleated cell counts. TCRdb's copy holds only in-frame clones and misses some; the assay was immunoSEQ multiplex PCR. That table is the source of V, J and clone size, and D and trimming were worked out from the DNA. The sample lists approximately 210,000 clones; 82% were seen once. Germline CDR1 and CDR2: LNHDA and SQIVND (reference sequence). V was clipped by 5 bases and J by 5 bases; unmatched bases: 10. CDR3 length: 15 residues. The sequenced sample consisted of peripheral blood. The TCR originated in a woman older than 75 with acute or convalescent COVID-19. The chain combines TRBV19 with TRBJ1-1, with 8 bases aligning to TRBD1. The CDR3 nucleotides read TGTGCCAGTAGTGCCGAAAGGACAGGGAGAACTGAAGCTTTCTTT. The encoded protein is CASSAERTGRTEAFF. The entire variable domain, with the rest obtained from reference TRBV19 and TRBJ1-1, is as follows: DGGITQSPKYLFRKEGQNVTLSCEQNLNHDAMYWYRQDPGQGLRLIYYSQIVNDFQKGDIAEGYSVSREKKESFPLTVTSAQKNPTAFYLCASSAERTGRTEAFFGQGTRLTVV.